This passage covers 23 T cell receptor beta chains from one sample sequenced in a study of CD8 T cells in ankylosing spondylitis. In TCRdb, the 5' RACE reads were re-called with MiXCR into one record per CDR3 protein. The sample includes around 100,000 distinct CDR3 sequences, 24% of them seen just once. Sequencing input: synovial fluid, either unsorted or a sorted T cell fraction (not recorded which). Receptors originate from a male donor with ankylosing spondylitis.

The sample holds a few counts of this clonotype. The genes are TRBV2 and TRBJ2-3; D unclear. Germline lookup yields CDR1 SNHLY and CDR2 FYNNEI. The V gene lost 6 bases and the J gene lost 0 bases, with 4 bases spanning the gap. The CDR3 has 12 amino acids. This chain's CDR3 is CASRTSTDTQYF. The CDR3 nucleotides are TGTGCCAGCAGAACTAGCACAGATACGCAGTATTTT.

This rearrangement joins TRBV4-2 to TRBJ2-7, with TRBD1 as a possible D gene (5 bases). V lost 4 bases and J 5 bases, leaving 15 bases between the germline ends. This CDR3 is 14 amino acids long. Germline assignment: CDR1 LGHNA and CDR2 YNFKEQ. The CDR3 sequence is CASSRGLEGNEQYF. The CDR3 nucleotides read TGTGCCAGCAGCCGGGGCCTTGAAGGAAACGAGCAGTACTTC.

At least ten counts were recorded for this clonotype. The V and J genes are TRBV3-1 and TRBJ2-1; TRBD2 agrees at 9 bases. V was pared by 4 bases and J by 5 bases, with 6 bases of the junction left unmatched. CDR3 length: 15 amino acids. Germline CDR1 is LGHDT and CDR2 is YNNKEL (reference sequence). The CDR3 DNA follows: TGTGCCAGCAGCCCGCTAGCGGGAACCCACAATGAGCAGTTCTTC. Its protein is CASSPLAGTHNEQFF.

The rearrangement uses TRBV20-1 and TRBJ2-2; 8 nucleotides match TRBD2. Looked up from germline, CDR1 is DFQATT and CDR2 is SNEGSKA (reference sequence). The CDR3 runs 15 residues. Trimming cost V 3 bases and J 4 bases; bases outside gene matches: 7. The CDR3 loop is CSARGGLAGTGELFF. Here the CDR3 DNA reads TGCAGTGCTAGGGGAGGGCTAGCGGGCACCGGGGAGCTGTTTTTT.

In this sample, this clonotype turned up a few times. The genes are TRBV7-8 and TRBJ2-7; D is perhaps TRBD1 or TRBD2 (5 bases each). CDR1 is SGHVS, CDR2 FQNEAQ, per germline. V shed 5 bases and J shed 3 bases, with 14 bases lying between them. This CDR3 region has 14 residues. CDR3: CASSLVRDHYEQYF. CDR3 bases: TGTGCCAGCAGCCTCGTGAGGGACCACTACGAGCAGTACTTC.

V gene TRBV7-9 combines with J gene TRBJ2-2; D is uncertain. This CDR3 has 15 amino acids. Trimming stripped 5 bases from V and 4 bases from J, with 14 bases between. In germline, CDR1 is SEHNR, CDR2 FQNEAQ (reference sequence). The DNA for the CDR3 is TGTGCCAGCAGCCCGCGGCTTAGCCCCACCGGGGAGCTGTTTTTT. Amino acid sequence: CASSPRLSPTGELFF.

This clonotype was detected a few times. The chain recombines TRBV5-5 with TRBJ1-4; 10 positions match TRBD1. The CDR3 length is 15 residues. Trimming removed 2 bases from V and 8 bases from J; junction bases left unmatched: 6. Per germline, CDR1 SGHKS and CDR2 YYEKEE (reference sequence). The CDR3 sequence is CASSFDGTGDEKLFF. The CDR3 DNA follows: TGTGCCAGCAGCTTTGACGGGACAGGGGACGAAAAACTGTTTTTT.

This clonotype was seen only once. The chain is built from TRBV12-3 or TRBV12-4 and TRBJ2-5; 7 nucleotides align to TRBD2. The CDR3 extends over 17 amino acids. V shed 0 bases and J 5 bases; nucleotides not matched to a gene: 12. CDR3 loop: CASSLAGAGGGWETQYF. CDR3 coding DNA: TGTGCCAGCAGTTTAGCGGGCGCTGGGGGGGGGTGGGAGACCCAGTACTTC.

The chain employs TRBV10-3 and TRBJ2-5; perhaps D is TRBD1 or TRBD2 (5 bases each). CDR3 length equals 13 residues. Germline V gene lookup returns CDR1 ENHRY and CDR2 SYGVKD. V was shortened by 4 bases and J by 1 base, with 7 bases between the two germline ends. The CDR3 protein is CAISGGSQETQYF. CDR3 coding DNA: TGTGCCATCAGTGGGGGGAGCCAAGAGACCCAGTACTTC.

The V and J genes are TRBV7-8 and TRBJ1-1; D is unresolved. V gave up 5 bases and J gave up 11 bases, with 15 bases separating them. This CDR3 region has 12 residues. CDR1 is SGHVS, CDR2 FQNEAQ, per germline. The CDR3 nucleotides read TGTGCCAGCAGCAGAACGATGGCGGGCGCTTTCTTT. Encoded protein: CASSRTMAGAFF.

The gene calls are TRBV27 and TRBJ2-7, with 9 bases fitting TRBD2. J gave up 3 bases and V 6 bases, and 12 bases lay outside the gene matches. The CDR3 contains 16 residues. Germline-derived CDR1 and CDR2 are MNHEY and SMNVEV (reference sequence). CDR3 DNA sequence: TGTGCCAGCAGCCTCCGCGGACTAGCGCCAAACTACGAGCAGTACTTC. Translation gives CASSLRGLAPNYEQYF.

The table lists this clonotype with a few counts. The genes are TRBV29-1 and TRBJ1-4; D might be TRBD1 (6 bases). CDR1 SQVTM and CDR2 ANQGSEA come from the germline V gene. This CDR3 contains 13 residues. V was pared by 5 bases and J by 8 bases, with 15 bases between. The chain's CDR3 is CSVQANREEKLFF. The CDR3 DNA follows: TGCAGCGTTCAGGCAAACAGGGAAGAAAAACTGTTTTTT.

This clonotype appeared a few times. This rearrangement joins TRBV28 to TRBJ2-1; D not certain. Between the trimmed V and J ends, which lost 6 bases and 3 bases, there was a span of 18 bases. This CDR3 region has 16 residues. Germline CDR1 reads MDHEN; CDR2 reads SYDVKM. Here the CDR3 reads CASRPHGQALYNEQFF. The DNA for the CDR3 is TGTGCCAGCAGGCCCCATGGGCAGGCCCTCTACAATGAGCAGTTCTTC. Supplemented by reference TRBV28 and TRBJ2-1, the full variable domain reads DVKVTQSSRYLVKRTGEKVFLECVQDMDHENMFWYRQDPGLGLRLIYFSYDVKMKEKGDIPEGYSVSREKKERFSLILESASTNQTSMYLCASRPHGQALYNEQFFGPGTRLTVL.

The chain couples TRBV7-8 to TRBJ1-4, with D maybe TRBD1 (5 bases). V was clipped by 5 bases and J by 10 bases, with 17 bases between them. CDR1 and CDR2 from the germline V gene are SGHVS and FQNEAQ. This CDR3 spans 14 amino acids. CDR3 sequence (DNA): TGTGCCAGCAGCCCCGGGACCGTCGGGGGAAAACTGTTTTTT. This encodes CASSPGTVGGKLFF. The full variable domain, with the rest looked up from reference TRBV7-8 and TRBJ1-4, is GAGVSQSPRYKVAKRGQDVALRCDPISGHVSLFWYQQALGQGPEFLTYFQNEAQLDKSGLPSDRFFAERPEGSVSTLKIQRTQQEDSAVYLCASSPGTVGGKLFFGSGTQLSVL.

The rearrangement joins TRBV11-2 to TRBJ1-6; 7 nucleotides align to TRBD1. V shed 4 bases, J shed 6 bases, and the junction held 9 bases outside the gene matches. CDR1 and CDR2 from the germline V gene are SGHAT and FQNNGV. The CDR3 is made up of 16 amino acids. The CDR3 sequence: CASSSPGTELNSPLHF. CDR3 sequence (DNA): TGTGCCAGCAGCTCCCCCGGGACAGAGCTTAATTCACCCCTCCACTTT.

This chain links TRBV29-1 with TRBJ1-3; 7 nucleotides line up with TRBD1. V dropped 7 bases and J dropped 4; count of bases not matched to a gene: 1. The germline gives CDR1 SQVTM, CDR2 ANQGSEA. CDR3 length: 11 amino acids. The CDR3: CSATGGNTIYF. DNA for the CDR3: TGCAGCGCGACAGGGGGAAACACCATATATTTT.

The CDR3 bases are TGTGCCAGCAGGCGGGACCTATACAATGAGCAGTTCTTC. It encodes CASRRDLYNEQFF. The V and J genes are TRBV28 and TRBJ2-1, with a possible D match to TRBD2 (6 bases). The V gene's germline CDR1 is MDHEN and CDR2 SYDVKM. Deletions cut 6 bases from V and 4 bases from J, with 10 bases between. The CDR3 loop spans 13 amino acids.

Only a few counts were recorded for this clonotype. The CDR3 is CATTAGSQFF. CDR3 bases: TGTGCCACCACGGCCGGGTCCCAGTTCTTC. This chain connects TRBV6-1 to TRBJ2-1; D gene ambiguous. The CDR3 runs 10 residues. V was pared by 10 bases and J by 13 bases, with 14 bases between. CDR1 and CDR2 (germline): MNHNS, SASEGT.

A remark on this clonotype: The CDR3 does not end in the conserved phenylalanine or tryptophan, so this is likely a read error. The chain is built from TRBV5-1 and TRBJ2-2, with unresolved D. Germline-derived CDR1 and CDR2 are SGHRS and YFSETQ. The CDR3 totals 20 residues. The V and J ends lost 3 bases and 0 bases respectively, with 24 bases between them. CDR3 nucleotide sequence: TGCGCCAGCAGCTCCCAATACCGCGGACGGCGACCGACGAACACCGGGGAGCTGTTTCTT. Protein product: CASSSQYRGRRPTNTGELFL.

A note on this clonotype: A much larger clonotype is one base distant, so this may be a read error. The V gene is TRBV25-1, the J gene TRBJ2-7; 8 bases map to TRBD1. Germline CDR1 reads MGHDK; CDR2 reads SYGVNS. This CDR3 contains 12 residues. The DNA of the CDR3 is TGTTCCAGCACGGACAGGGCCTACGAGCAGTACTTC. Translating gives CSSTDRAYEQYF.

This clonotype was found many times. The CDR3 loop reads CASSYSSFAGVLSYEQYF. CDR3 coding DNA: TGTGCCAGCAGTTACTCCTCCTTTGCGGGGGTCCTCTCCTACGAGCAGTACTTC. The chain is built from TRBV6-5 and TRBJ2-7, with TRBD2 identical over 7 bases. Germline CDR1 and CDR2: MNHEY and SVGAGI. The CDR3 spans 18 residues. V shed 0 bases, J shed 0 bases, and the junction held 11 bases outside the gene matches.

The genes are TRBV29-1 and TRBJ2-3; 11 nucleotides align to TRBD1. V shed 7 bases, J shed 6 bases, and the junction held 6 bases outside the gene matches. The CDR3 is made up of 13 amino acids. The germline V gene has CDR1 SQVTM and CDR2 ANQGSEA. As DNA, the CDR3 is TGCAGCGCACCGGGACAGGGGGGTGATACGCAGTATTTT. Its protein product is CSAPGQGGDTQYF.

This clonotype was seen ten or more times. Written as DNA, the CDR3 is TGTGCCAGCAATAGGGGTGCGTACGAGCAGTTCTTC. Protein: CASNRGAYEQFF. This chain links TRBV2 with TRBJ2-1; weak D call: TRBD1 (5 bases). This CDR3 has 12 amino acids. CDR1 and CDR2 from the germline V gene are SNHLY and FYNNEI. The germline V and J ends were trimmed by 7 bases and 10 bases, with 14 bases remaining between them.